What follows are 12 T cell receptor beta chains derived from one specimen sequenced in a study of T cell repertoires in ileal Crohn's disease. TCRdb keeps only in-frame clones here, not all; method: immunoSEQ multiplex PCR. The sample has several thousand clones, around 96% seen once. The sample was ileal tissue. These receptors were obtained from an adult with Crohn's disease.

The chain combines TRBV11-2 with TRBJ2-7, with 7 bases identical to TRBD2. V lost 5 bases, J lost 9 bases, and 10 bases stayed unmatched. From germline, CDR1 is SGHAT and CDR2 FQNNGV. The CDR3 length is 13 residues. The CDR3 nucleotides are TGTGCCAGCAGCACCCGACTAGCTTCGGCGCAGTACGTC. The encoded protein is CASSTRLASAQYV.

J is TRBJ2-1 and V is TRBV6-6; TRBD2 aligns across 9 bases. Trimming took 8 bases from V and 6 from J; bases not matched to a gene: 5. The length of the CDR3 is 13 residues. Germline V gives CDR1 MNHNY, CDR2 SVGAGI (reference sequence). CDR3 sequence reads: CASGAGGGNEQFF. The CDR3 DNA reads TGTGCCAGCGGAGCGGGGGGCGGCAATGAGCAGTTCTTC.

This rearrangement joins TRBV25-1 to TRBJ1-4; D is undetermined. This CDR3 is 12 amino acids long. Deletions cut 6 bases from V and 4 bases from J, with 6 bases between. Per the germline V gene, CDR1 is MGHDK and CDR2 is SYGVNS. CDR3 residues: CASRRVNEKLFF. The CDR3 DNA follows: TGTGCCAGCAGGAGGGTTAATGAAAAACTGTTTTTT.

CDR3 sequence: CASSQERGETQYF. The CDR3 DNA sequence: TGCGCCAGCAGCCAAGAAAGGGGGGAGACCCAGTACTTC. This chain uses TRBV4-3 with TRBJ2-5; a weak D match, TRBD1 (6 bases). The V and J ends lost 0 bases and 5 bases respectively, with 7 bases between them. CDR1 and CDR2 from the germline V gene are LGHNA and YSLEER. This CDR3 is built from 13 residues.

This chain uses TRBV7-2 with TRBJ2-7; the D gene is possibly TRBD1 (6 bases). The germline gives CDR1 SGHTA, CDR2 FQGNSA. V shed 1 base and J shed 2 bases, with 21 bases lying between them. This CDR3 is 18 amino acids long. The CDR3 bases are TGTGCCAGCAGCTTAGACGTTTTTACAGGGTTCTCTACCTACGAGCAGTACTTC. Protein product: CASSLDVFTGFSTYEQYF.

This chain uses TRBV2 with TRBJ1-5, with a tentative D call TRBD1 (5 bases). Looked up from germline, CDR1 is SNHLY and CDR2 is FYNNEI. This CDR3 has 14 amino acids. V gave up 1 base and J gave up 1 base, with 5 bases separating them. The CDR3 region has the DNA TGTGCCAGCAGTGAAGACAGGAGCAATCAGCCCCAGCATTTT. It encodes CASSEDRSNQPQHF.

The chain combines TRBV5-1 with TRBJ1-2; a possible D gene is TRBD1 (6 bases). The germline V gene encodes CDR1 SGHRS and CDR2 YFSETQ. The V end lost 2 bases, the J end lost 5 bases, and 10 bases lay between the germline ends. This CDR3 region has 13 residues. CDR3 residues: CASSFEGTYGYTF. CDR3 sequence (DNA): TGCGCCAGCAGCTTTGAGGGGACATATGGCTACACCTTC.

The CDR3 loop reads CASSLEVVGSPLHF. Written as DNA, the CDR3 is TGTGCCAGCAGCTTAGAGGTGGTCGGTTCACCCCTCCACTTT. V gene TRBV11-2 combines with J gene TRBJ1-6; D gene unclear. Between the trimmed V and J ends, which lost 0 bases and 9 bases, there was a span of 9 bases. This CDR3 has 14 amino acids. Germline CDR1 reads SGHAT; CDR2 reads FQNNGV.

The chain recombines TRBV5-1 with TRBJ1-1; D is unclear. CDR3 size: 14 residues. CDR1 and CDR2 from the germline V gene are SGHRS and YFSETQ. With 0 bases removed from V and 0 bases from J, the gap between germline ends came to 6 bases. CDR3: CASSLGYVNTEAFF. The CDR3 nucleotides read TGCGCCAGCAGCTTGGGCTATGTGAACACTGAAGCTTTCTTT.

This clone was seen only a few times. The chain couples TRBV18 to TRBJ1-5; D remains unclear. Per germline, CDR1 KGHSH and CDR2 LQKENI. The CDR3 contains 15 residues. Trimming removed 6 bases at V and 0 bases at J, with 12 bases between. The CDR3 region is CASSPPLNSNQPQHF. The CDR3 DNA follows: TGTGCCAGCTCCCCCCCACTGAATAGCAATCAGCCCCAGCATTTT.

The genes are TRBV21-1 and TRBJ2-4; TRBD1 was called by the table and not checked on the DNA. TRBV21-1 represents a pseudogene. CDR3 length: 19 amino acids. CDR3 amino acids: CASSKKIPQGRGTKNIQYF. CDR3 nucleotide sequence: TGTGCCAGCAGCAAAAAAATCCCACAGGGGAGAGGAACCAAAAACATTCAGTACTTC.

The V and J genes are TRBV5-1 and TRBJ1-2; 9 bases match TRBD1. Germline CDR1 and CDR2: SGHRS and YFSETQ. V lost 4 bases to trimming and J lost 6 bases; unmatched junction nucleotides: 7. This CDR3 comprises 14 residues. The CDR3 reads CASSHPDRGDGYTF. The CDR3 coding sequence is TGCGCCAGCAGCCATCCCGACAGGGGGGATGGCTACACCTTC.